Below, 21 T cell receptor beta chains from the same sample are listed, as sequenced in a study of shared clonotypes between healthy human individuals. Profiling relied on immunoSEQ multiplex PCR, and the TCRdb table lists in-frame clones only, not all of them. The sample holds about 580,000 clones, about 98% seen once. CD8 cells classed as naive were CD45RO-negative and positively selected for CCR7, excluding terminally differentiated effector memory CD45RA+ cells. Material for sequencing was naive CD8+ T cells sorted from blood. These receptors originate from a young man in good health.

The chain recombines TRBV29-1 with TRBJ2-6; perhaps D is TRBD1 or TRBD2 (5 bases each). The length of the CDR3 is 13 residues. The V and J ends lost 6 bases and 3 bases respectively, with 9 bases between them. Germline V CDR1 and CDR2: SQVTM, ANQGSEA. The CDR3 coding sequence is TGCAGCGTGTTGGGGGTTGGGGCCAACGTCCTGACTTTC. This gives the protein CSVLGVGANVLTF.

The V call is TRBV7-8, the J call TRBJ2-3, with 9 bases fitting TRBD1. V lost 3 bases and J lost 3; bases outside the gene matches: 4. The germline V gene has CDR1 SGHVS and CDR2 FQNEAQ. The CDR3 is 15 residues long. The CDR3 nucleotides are TGTGCCAGCAGCTTCCGACAGGGGGTTACAGATACGCAGTATTTT. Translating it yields CASSFRQGVTDTQYF.

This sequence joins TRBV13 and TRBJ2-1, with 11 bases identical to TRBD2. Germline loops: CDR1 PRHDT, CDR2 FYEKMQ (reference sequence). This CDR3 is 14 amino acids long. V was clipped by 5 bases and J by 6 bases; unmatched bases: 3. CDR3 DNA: TGTGCCAGCAGCCAAGGGACTAGCGGCAATGAGCAGTTCTTC. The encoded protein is CASSQGTSGNEQFF.

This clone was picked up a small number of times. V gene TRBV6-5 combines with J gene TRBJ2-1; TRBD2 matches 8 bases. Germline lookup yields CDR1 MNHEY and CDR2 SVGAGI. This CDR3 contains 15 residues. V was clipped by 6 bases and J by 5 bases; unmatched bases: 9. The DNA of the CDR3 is TGTGCCAGCAGCCTCAGCGGGAGCCCCCACAATGAGCAGTTCTTC. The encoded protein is CASSLSGSPHNEQFF.

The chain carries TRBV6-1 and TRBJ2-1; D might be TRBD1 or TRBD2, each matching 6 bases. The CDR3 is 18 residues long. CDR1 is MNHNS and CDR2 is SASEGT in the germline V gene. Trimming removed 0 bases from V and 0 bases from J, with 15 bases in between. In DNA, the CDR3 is TGTGCCAGCAGTGAAGCGGGGGCGGACTACAGCTCCTACAATGAGCAGTTCTTC. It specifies CASSEAGADYSSYNEQFF.

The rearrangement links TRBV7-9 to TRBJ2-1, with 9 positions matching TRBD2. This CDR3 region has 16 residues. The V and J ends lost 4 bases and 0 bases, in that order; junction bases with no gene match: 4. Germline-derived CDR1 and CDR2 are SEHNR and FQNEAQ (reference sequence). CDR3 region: CASSSAGGSSYNEQFF. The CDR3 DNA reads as TGTGCCAGCAGCTCAGCGGGAGGTAGCTCCTACAATGAGCAGTTCTTC. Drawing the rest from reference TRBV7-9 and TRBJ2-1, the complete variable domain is DTGVSQNPRHKITKRGQNVTFRCDPISEHNRLYWYRQTLGQGPEFLTYFQNEAQLEKSRLLSDRFSAERPKGSFSTLEIQRTEQGDSAMYLCASSSAGGSSYNEQFFGPGTRLTVL.

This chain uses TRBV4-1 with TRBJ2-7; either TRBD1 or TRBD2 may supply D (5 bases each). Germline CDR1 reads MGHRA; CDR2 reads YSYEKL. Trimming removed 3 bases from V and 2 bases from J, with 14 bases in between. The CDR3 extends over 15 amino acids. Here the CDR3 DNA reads TGCGCCAGCAGCCAGTACCGGGACGGCCCCTACGAGCAGTACTTC. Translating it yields CASSQYRDGPYEQYF.

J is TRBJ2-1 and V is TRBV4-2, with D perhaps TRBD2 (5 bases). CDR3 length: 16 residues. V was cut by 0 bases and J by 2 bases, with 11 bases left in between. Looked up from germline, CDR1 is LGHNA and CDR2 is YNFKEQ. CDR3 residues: CASSQDLGVAYNEQFF. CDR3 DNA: TGTGCCAGCAGCCAAGATCTCGGGGTGGCCTACAATGAGCAGTTCTTC.

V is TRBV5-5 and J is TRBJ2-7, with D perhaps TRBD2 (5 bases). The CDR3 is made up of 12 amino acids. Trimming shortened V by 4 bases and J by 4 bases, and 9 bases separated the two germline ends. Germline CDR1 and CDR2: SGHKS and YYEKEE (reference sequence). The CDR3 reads CASSKDSYEQYF. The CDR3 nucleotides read TGTGCCAGCAGCAAGGACTCGTACGAGCAGTACTTC.

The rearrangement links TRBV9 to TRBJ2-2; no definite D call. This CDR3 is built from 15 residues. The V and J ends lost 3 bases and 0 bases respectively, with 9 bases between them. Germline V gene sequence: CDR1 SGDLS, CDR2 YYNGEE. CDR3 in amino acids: CASSAWSANTGELFF. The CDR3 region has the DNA TGTGCCAGCAGCGCCTGGTCCGCGAACACCGGGGAGCTGTTTTTT.

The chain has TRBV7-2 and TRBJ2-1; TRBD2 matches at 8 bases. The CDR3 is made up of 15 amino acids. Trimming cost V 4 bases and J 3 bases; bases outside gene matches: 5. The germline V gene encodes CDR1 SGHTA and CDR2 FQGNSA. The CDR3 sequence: CASSYPTSGYNEQFF. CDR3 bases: TGTGCCAGCAGCTACCCAACTAGCGGCTACAATGAGCAGTTCTTC. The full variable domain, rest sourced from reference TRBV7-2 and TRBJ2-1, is GAGVSQSPSNKVTEKGKDVELRCDPISGHTALYWYRQSLGQGLEFLIYFQGNSAPDKSGLPSDRFSAERTGGSVSTLTIQRTQQEDSAVYLCASSYPTSGYNEQFFGPGTRLTVL.

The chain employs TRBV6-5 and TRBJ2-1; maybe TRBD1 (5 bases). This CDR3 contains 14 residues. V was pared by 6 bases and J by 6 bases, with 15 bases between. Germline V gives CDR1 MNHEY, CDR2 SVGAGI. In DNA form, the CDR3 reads TGTGCCAGCAGCTTGCTTTTAGGGGTCAATGAGCAGTTCTTC. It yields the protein CASSLLLGVNEQFF.

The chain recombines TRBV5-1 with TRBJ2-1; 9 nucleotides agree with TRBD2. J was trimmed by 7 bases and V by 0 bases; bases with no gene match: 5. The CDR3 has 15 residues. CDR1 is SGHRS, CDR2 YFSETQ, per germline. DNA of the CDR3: TGCGCCAGCAGCTTGGAGGCGGGAGGGTGGAATGAGCAGTTCTTC. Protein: CASSLEAGGWNEQFF.

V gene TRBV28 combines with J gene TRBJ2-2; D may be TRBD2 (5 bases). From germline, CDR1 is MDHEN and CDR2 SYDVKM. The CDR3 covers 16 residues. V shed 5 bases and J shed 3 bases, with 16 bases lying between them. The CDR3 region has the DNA TGTGCCAGCAGTCCGGGGATTTGGGGAGACACCGGGGAGCTGTTTTTT. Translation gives CASSPGIWGDTGELFF.

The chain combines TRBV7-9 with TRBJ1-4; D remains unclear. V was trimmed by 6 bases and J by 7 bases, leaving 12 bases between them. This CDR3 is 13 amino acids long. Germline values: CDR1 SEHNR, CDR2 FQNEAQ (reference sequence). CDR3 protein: CASSVRPAEKLFF. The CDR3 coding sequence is TGTGCCAGCAGTGTTAGACCGGCTGAAAAACTGTTTTTT.

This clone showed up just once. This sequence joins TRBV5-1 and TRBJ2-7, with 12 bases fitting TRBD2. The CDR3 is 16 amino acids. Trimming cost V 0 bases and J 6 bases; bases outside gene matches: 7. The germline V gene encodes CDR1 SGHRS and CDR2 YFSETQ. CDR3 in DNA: TGCGCCAGCAGCTTGGGAACTAGCGGGAGGAAGGGCGAGCAGTACTTC. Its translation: CASSLGTSGRKGEQYF.

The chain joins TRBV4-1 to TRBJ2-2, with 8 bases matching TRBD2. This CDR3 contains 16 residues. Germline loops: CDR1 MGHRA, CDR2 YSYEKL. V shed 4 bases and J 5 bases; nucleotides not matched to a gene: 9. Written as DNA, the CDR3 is TGCGCCAGCAGCCCTGCCGGGACTAGGGTTACCGGGGAGCTGTTTTTT. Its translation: CASSPAGTRVTGELFF.

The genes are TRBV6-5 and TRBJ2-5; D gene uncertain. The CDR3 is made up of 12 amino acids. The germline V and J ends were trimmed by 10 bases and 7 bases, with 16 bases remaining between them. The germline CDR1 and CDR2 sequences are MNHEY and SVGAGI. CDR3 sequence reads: CATTKGLGTQYF. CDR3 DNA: TGTGCCACCACGAAGGGATTGGGGACCCAGTACTTC.

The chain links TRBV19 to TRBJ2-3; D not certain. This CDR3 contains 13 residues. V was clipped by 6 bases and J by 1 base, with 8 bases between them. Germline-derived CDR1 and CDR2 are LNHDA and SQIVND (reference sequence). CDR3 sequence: CASSSLGTDTQYF. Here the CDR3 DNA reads TGTGCCAGTAGCTCCTTGGGCACAGATACGCAGTATTTT.

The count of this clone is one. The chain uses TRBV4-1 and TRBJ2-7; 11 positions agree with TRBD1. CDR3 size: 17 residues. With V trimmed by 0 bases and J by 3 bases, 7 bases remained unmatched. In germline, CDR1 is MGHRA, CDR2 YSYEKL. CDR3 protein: CASSQEGGQGVVYEQYF. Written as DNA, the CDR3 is TGCGCCAGCAGCCAAGAGGGGGGACAGGGGGTGGTCTACGAGCAGTACTTC.

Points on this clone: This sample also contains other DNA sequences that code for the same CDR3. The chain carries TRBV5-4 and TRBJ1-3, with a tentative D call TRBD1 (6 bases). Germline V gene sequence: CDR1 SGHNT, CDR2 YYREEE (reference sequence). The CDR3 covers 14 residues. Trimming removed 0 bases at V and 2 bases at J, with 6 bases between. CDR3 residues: CASSLGTAGNTIYF. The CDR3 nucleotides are TGTGCCAGCAGCTTGGGGACAGCTGGAAACACCATATATTTT.